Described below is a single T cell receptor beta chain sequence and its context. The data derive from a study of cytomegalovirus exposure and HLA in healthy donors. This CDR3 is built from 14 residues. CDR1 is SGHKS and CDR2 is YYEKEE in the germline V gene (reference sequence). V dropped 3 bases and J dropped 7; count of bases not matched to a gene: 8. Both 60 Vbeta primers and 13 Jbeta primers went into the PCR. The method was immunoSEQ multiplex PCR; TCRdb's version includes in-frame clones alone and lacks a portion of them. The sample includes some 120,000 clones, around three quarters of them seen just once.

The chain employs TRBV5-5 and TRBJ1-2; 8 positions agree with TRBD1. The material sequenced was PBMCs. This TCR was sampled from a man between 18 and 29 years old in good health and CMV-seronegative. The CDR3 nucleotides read TGTGCCAGCAGCTCCACTCCAGGGGGCTTTGGCTACACCTTC. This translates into CASSSTPGGFGYTF. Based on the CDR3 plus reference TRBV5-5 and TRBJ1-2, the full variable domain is DAGVTQSPTHLIKTRGQQVTLRCSPISGHKSVSWYQQVLGQGPQFIFQYYEKEERGRGNFPDRFSARQFPNYSSELNVNALLLGDSALYLCASSSTPGGFGYTFGSGTRLTVV.